Following are 21 T cell receptor beta chains from one sample sequenced in a study of shared clonotypes between healthy human individuals. Here immunoSEQ multiplex PCR was the method, and the copy in TCRdb shows in-frame clones only, minus some. The data show 560,000 or so clones, approximately 96% seen once. CD45RO-negative, CCR7-selected cells formed the naive CD8 fraction, which excluded terminally differentiated effector memory CD45RA+ cells. The material sequenced was naive CD8+ T cells sorted from blood. Every receptor here comes from a woman in her twenties or thirties in good health.

The chain carries TRBV13 and TRBJ2-5; 10 positions match TRBD1. Germline V gene lookup returns CDR1 PRHDT and CDR2 FYEKMQ (reference sequence). J was trimmed by 5 bases and V by 5 bases; bases with no gene match: 14. CDR3 length equals 17 residues. This chain's CDR3 is CASSITSGTGVFETQYF. As DNA, the CDR3 is TGTGCCAGCAGCATCACGTCCGGGACAGGGGTTTTCGAGACCCAGTACTTC. Using reference TRBV13 and TRBJ2-5 for the parts outside the CDR3, the full variable domain is AAGVIQSPRHLIKEKRETATLKCYPIPRHDTVYWYQQGPGQDPQFLISFYEKMQSDKGSIPDRFSAQQFSDYHSELNMSSLELGDSALYFCASSITSGTGVFETQYFGPGTRLLVL.

The chain recombines TRBV5-1 with TRBJ2-7; no definite D call. In germline, CDR1 is SGHRS, CDR2 YFSETQ. V lost 3 bases to trimming and J lost 0 bases, with 10 bases between them. CDR3 size: 14 residues. CDR3 coding DNA: TGCGCCAGCAGCTCAAAGACTGACTCCTACGAGCAGTACTTC. This gives the protein CASSSKTDSYEQYF. Combining the CDR3 with reference TRBV5-1 and TRBJ2-7 gives the whole variable domain KAGVTQTPRYLIKTRGQQVTLSCSPISGHRSVSWYQQTPGQGLQFLFEYFSETQRNKGNFPGRFSGRQFSNSRSEMNVSTLELGDSALYLCASSSKTDSYEQYFGPGTRLTVT.

The chain recombines TRBV5-6 with TRBJ2-1; D is undetermined. This CDR3 spans 16 amino acids. From germline, CDR1 is SGHDT and CDR2 YYEEEE. V was shortened by 2 bases and J by 6 bases, with 18 bases between the two germline ends. Here the CDR3 DNA reads TGTGCCAGCAGCTTCGAAGACTCGCAAGGAGTCAATGAGCAGTTCTTC. Translating it yields CASSFEDSQGVNEQFF.

V is TRBV4-1 and J is TRBJ1-5; 10 nucleotides agree with TRBD1. Per germline, CDR1 MGHRA and CDR2 YSYEKL. This CDR3 has 17 residues. With V trimmed by 2 bases and J by 6 bases, 10 bases remained unmatched. Here the CDR3 DNA reads TGCGCCAGCAGCCAATTCACCGGGACAGGGGTCCCTCAGCCCCAGCATTTT. This codes for CASSQFTGTGVPQPQHF.

The genes are TRBV29-1 and TRBJ2-7; 9 nucleotides agree with TRBD2. The V and J ends lost 7 bases and 1 base, in that order; junction bases with no gene match: 5. The CDR3 extends over 13 amino acids. The V gene's germline CDR1 is SQVTM and CDR2 ANQGSEA. The chain's CDR3 is CSAVSGGSYEQYF. CDR3 nucleotide sequence: TGCAGCGCAGTGAGCGGGGGGTCCTACGAGCAGTACTTC.

The genes are TRBV28 and TRBJ2-3; tentatively, D is TRBD1 (6 bases). This CDR3 spans 15 amino acids. Germline V gene data show CDR1 as MDHEN and CDR2 as SYDVKM. Trimming stripped 4 bases from V and 3 bases from J, with 14 bases between. CDR3 residues: CASSSVQGKTDTQYF. As DNA, the CDR3 is TGTGCCAGCAGTTCGGTACAGGGCAAAACAGATACGCAGTATTTT.

Concerning this clone: The same CDR3 can be traced to other DNA sequences in this sample. V is TRBV6-5 and J is TRBJ1-1; D remains ambiguous. CDR1 is MNHEY and CDR2 is SVGAGI in the germline V gene. The germline V and J ends were trimmed by 0 bases and 3 bases, with 8 bases remaining between them. The CDR3 is 14 residues long. The CDR3 is CASSYSEGYTEAFF. In DNA, the CDR3 is TGTGCCAGCAGTTACTCGGAGGGCTACACTGAAGCTTTCTTT.

This clone was detected once. In DNA form, the CDR3 reads TGTGCCAGCAGTCAAGGGGGGGTGTGGAATAGCAATCAGCCCCAGCATTTT. It yields the protein CASSQGGVWNSNQPQHF. The chain recombines TRBV28 with TRBJ1-5, with D possibly TRBD1 on 6 matching bases. CDR3 length equals 17 residues. Trimming cost V 5 bases and J 0 bases, with 17 bases left between them. Germline V lookup: CDR1 MDHEN, CDR2 SYDVKM.

The chain couples TRBV28 to TRBJ2-3; D unresolved. The V end lost 9 bases, the J end lost 5 bases, and 9 bases lay between the germline ends. This CDR3 has 11 amino acids. The germline CDR1 and CDR2 sequences are MDHEN and SYDVKM. CDR3 amino acids: CASWGGDTQYF. The CDR3, as DNA: TGTGCCAGTTGGGGTGGAGATACGCAGTATTTT. The whole variable domain, filled in from reference TRBV28 and TRBJ2-3, reads DVKVTQSSRYLVKRTGEKVFLECVQDMDHENMFWYRQDPGLGLRLIYFSYDVKMKEKGDIPEGYSVSREKKERFSLILESASTNQTSMYLCASWGGDTQYFGPGTRLTVL.

J is TRBJ2-7 and V is TRBV6-1; possibly TRBD1 or TRBD2 for D (5 bases each). Germline loops: CDR1 MNHNS, CDR2 SASEGT. This CDR3 contains 13 residues. V lost 10 bases to trimming and J lost 1 base, with 14 bases between them. As DNA, the CDR3 is TGTGCCACTAGGAGGTGGGGGTCCTACGAGCAGTACTTC. Its translation is CATRRWGSYEQYF.

For this clone: One end of the junction is discordant with germline, which a read error may explain. V usage is TRBV4-1 and J usage is TRBJ2-7, with 9 bases aligning to TRBD1. Germline V gives CDR1 MGHRA, CDR2 YSYEKL. The CDR3 has 14 amino acids. This CDR3 reads CASSQPGQGYQQYF. CDR3 bases: TGCGCCAGCAGCCAACCGGGACAGGGCTACCAGCAGTACTTC.

The chain combines TRBV6-1 with TRBJ2-7; D uncertain. Trimming took off 6 bases at V and 3 bases at J, with 12 bases between the two ends. Germline V CDR1 and CDR2: MNHNS, SASEGT. The CDR3 consists of 13 residues. The CDR3 reads CASRGLERYEQYF. The CDR3 DNA sequence: TGTGCCAGCAGGGGGTTAGAGCGCTACGAGCAGTACTTC.

The chain employs TRBV11-2 and TRBJ1-5; a weak D match, TRBD1 (6 bases). The CDR3 is made up of 16 amino acids. V was clipped by 6 bases and J by 4 bases, with 19 bases between them. CDR1 and CDR2 (germline): SGHAT, FQNNGV. The CDR3 spells CASSPEGGLGNQPQHF. CDR3 nucleotide sequence: TGTGCCAGCAGTCCCGAGGGGGGGCTCGGGAATCAGCCCCAGCATTTT.

Here the CDR3 reads CASSPIGPLDEQYF. The CDR3 DNA reads as TGTGCCAGCAGCCCAATCGGACCTCTGGACGAGCAGTACTTC. V and J are TRBV7-2 and TRBJ2-5; D unresolved. Matching the DNA end better, TRBJ2-7 makes the J call doubtful. The CDR3 length is 14 residues. Per germline, CDR1 SGHTA and CDR2 FQGNSA.

The CDR3 spells CASRLQGPGELFF. The CDR3 DNA sequence: TGTGCCAGCAGATTACAGGGGCCCGGGGAGCTGTTTTTT. The genes are TRBV27 and TRBJ2-2; TRBD1 matches at 7 bases. The CDR3 contains 13 residues. The V gene's germline CDR1 is MNHEY and CDR2 SMNVEV (reference sequence). After removal of 6 bases from V and 6 bases from J, the junction contained 4 bases not matched to a gene.

The chain combines TRBV6-6 with TRBJ2-7; TRBD1 matches at 7 bases. CDR3 length equals 16 residues. Germline CDR1 and CDR2: MNHNY and SVGAGI (reference sequence). Losses at the gene ends were 4 bases for V and 0 bases for J; bases not matched to a gene: 9. CDR3 DNA sequence: TGTGCCAGCAGTTTAGGCGCGACAGGGAGCTCCTACGAGCAGTACTTC. This translates into CASSLGATGSSYEQYF.

V usage is TRBV5-1 and J usage is TRBJ2-7; TRBD1 matches at 9 bases. The V segment lost 3 bases and the J segment 2 bases; nucleotides outside the gene matches: 3. Germline CDR1 and CDR2: SGHRS and YFSETQ. There are 14 residues in the CDR3. The CDR3 DNA follows: TGCGCCAGCAGCTCTGACAGGGGGACCTACGAGCAGTACTTC. Residues: CASSSDRGTYEQYF.

The chain has TRBV5-6 and TRBJ2-3, with D unclear. CDR1 is SGHDT and CDR2 is YYEEEE in the germline V gene. V was trimmed by 0 bases and J by 0 bases, leaving 17 bases between them. The CDR3 runs 18 residues. The CDR3 DNA reads as TGTGCCAGCAGCTTGGTCGGCAGGTCGACTCCTAGCACAGATACGCAGTATTTT. As protein: CASSLVGRSTPSTDTQYF.

The V gene is TRBV28, the J gene TRBJ1-2, with TRBD1 as a possible D gene (6 bases). Between the trimmed V and J ends, which lost 1 base and 6 bases, there was a span of 12 bases. This CDR3 is 14 amino acids long. The germline V gene has CDR1 MDHEN and CDR2 SYDVKM. CDR3 sequence reads: CASSLSGAMDGYTF. In DNA form, the CDR3 reads TGTGCCAGCAGTTTATCAGGGGCAATGGATGGCTACACCTTC.

The rearrangement uses TRBV21-1 and TRBJ2-7; the tabulated D call, TRBD1, remains unverified against the DNA. TRBV21-1 is reported as a pseudogene. The CDR3 length is 11 residues. DNA of the CDR3: TGTGCCAGCATTCAGGTTTGCGAGCAGTACTTC. Translated: CASIQVCEQYF.

V gene TRBV5-1 combines with J gene TRBJ2-1, with 9 bases identical to TRBD2. The CDR3 sequence is 15 residues long. J lost 4 bases, V lost 2 bases, and 4 bases had no gene match. Germline V CDR1 and CDR2: SGHRS, YFSETQ. This chain's CDR3 is CASSLTSGGYNEQFF. In nucleotides, the CDR3 is TGCGCCAGCAGCTTAACGAGCGGGGGGTACAATGAGCAGTTCTTC. Variable domain in full (rest from reference TRBV5-1 and TRBJ2-1): KAGVTQTPRYLIKTRGQQVTLSCSPISGHRSVSWYQQTPGQGLQFLFEYFSETQRNKGNFPGRFSGRQFSNSRSEMNVSTLELGDSALYLCASSLTSGGYNEQFFGPGTRLTVL.